The clone carrying this T cell receptor (beta chain) appeared once. V lost 0 bases and J lost 3, with 15 bases in between. The CDR3 is 16 amino acids. Germline V gives CDR1 SGHDT, CDR2 YYEEEE. Measured with immunoSEQ multiplex PCR; TCRdb has only the in-frame clones, and not every one. This table holds over 50,000 clones, roughly nine tenths found once. The data derive from a study of blood T cell repertoires in COVID-19. This chain connects TRBV5-6 to TRBJ2-5, with D tentatively TRBD1 (5 bases). The origin of this receptor is a woman in her sixties with active or convalescent COVID-19. Sequencing was carried out using peripheral blood. The CDR3 coding sequence is TGTGCCAGCAGCTTGGCCGGACCACAGGTAGAAGAGACCCAGTACTTC. Translation: CASSLAGPQVEETQYF. Variable domain in full (rest from reference TRBV5-6 and TRBJ2-5): DAGVTQSPTHLIKTRGQQVTLRCSPKSGHDTVSWYQQALGQGPQFIFQYYEEEERQRGNFPDRFSGHQFPNYSSELNVNALLLGDSALYLCASSLAGPQVEETQYFGPGTRLLVL.